Listed below are T cell receptor beta chains from one sample, sequenced in a study of blood T cell repertoires in COVID-19. The data were produced by immunoSEQ multiplex PCR, yet TCRdb's version contains in-frame clones alone and is incomplete. The sample shows about 77,000 clones, 90% of them seen only once. The sample taken for sequencing was peripheral blood. Receptors originate from a woman older than 75 with active or convalescent COVID-19. Both conserved end residues are trimmed from each CDR3.

J: TRBJ2-7; V: TRBV6-5; CDR3: ASSYRLAATYEQY
J: TRBJ1-2; V: TRBV7-2; CDR3: ASSLARLYGYT
J: TRBJ2-3; V: TRBV6-2/TRBV6-3; CDR3: ASSYLGTGTDTQY
J: TRBJ1-5; V: TRBV15; CDR3: ATSKHRDRGQPQH
J: TRBJ1-3; V: TRBV7-2; CDR3: ASSYFTGGGNTIY
J: TRBJ2-5; V: TRBV24-1; CDR3: ATSDPDRVEETQY
J: TRBJ1-2; V: TRBV19; CDR3: ASSMSANYGYT
J: TRBJ2-7; V: TRBV6-2/TRBV6-3; CDR3: ASSYWGGLQY
J: TRBJ2-2; V: TRBV3-1/TRBV3-2; CDR3: ASSQDLRTSENTGELF
J: TRBJ2-5; V: TRBV3-1/TRBV3-2; CDR3: ASSQRAGTRELGQY
J: TRBJ1-3; V: TRBV9; CDR3: ASSPQAERNTIY
J: TRBJ1-2; V: TRBV20-1; CDR3: SASKAGLGYT
J: TRBJ2-3; V: TRBV27; CDR3: ASSAGAGARTDTQY
J: TRBJ1-2; V: TRBV6-5; CDR3: ASSYSRGQGYYGYT
J: TRBJ1-5; V: TRBV24-1; CDR3: ATSVHDSNQPQH
J: TRBJ1-1; V: TRBV7-6; CDR3: ASSHPTSRENTEAF
J: TRBJ2-3; V: TRBV28; CDR3: ASSRTASGGVGGTDTQY
J: TRBJ1-4; V: TRBV9; CDR3: ASSPSIGANEKLF
J: TRBJ1-2; V: TRBV6-2/TRBV6-3; CDR3: ASSYGQGADGYT
J: TRBJ2-1; V: TRBV7-9; CDR3: ASSSGDYNEQF
J: TRBJ1-6; V: TRBV9; CDR3: ASSVAGDSPLH
J: TRBJ1-5; V: TRBV28; CDR3: ASSPGGRSNQPQH
J: TRBJ1-6; V: TRBV12-3/TRBV12-4; CDR3: ASGGSYNSPLH
J: TRBJ1-1; V: TRBV2; CDR3: ASTDRPNTEAF
J: TRBJ1-5; V: TRBV2; CDR3: ASRPWTGGLSNQPQH
J: TRBJ1-1; V: TRBV6-6; CDR3: ASTPPRGTGRIEAF
J: TRBJ1-2; V: TRBV7-2; CDR3: ASSLRQDYGYT
J: TRBJ1-6; V: TRBV7-2; CDR3: ASSLQEGRDPH
J: TRBJ1-2; V: TRBV18; CDR3: ASSSSSRQGGNYGYT
J: TRBJ2-3; V: TRBV6-5; CDR3: ASRLGGVSDTQY
J: TRBJ1-2; V: TRBV29-1; CDR3: SVNYRGDNGYT
J: TRBJ1-2; V: TRBV7-2; CDR3: ASSLDRVGRESYGYT
J: TRBJ1-1; V: TRBV15; CDR3: ATSRDQTVYSNTEAF
J: TRBJ1-5; V: TRBV27; CDR3: ASSSRDNQPQH
J: TRBJ1-2; V: TRBV3-1/TRBV3-2; CDR3: ASNPLGGRGYGYT
J: TRBJ2-7; V: TRBV12-3/TRBV12-4; CDR3: ASSLGLEQY
J: TRBJ1-5; V: TRBV3-1/TRBV3-2; CDR3: ASSQAGGQGSRPQH
J: TRBJ2-6; V: TRBV30; CDR3: AWKGRGSSGANVLT
J: TRBJ1-2; V: TRBV5-8; CDR3: ASSFQGSYGYT
J: TRBJ1-3; V: TRBV3-1/TRBV3-2; CDR3: ASSLTTVSGNTIY
J: TRBJ1-5; V: TRBV15; CDR3: ATSKGSGSRQPQH
J: TRBJ1-4; V: TRBV7-2; CDR3: ASSLTGTTNEKLF
J: TRBJ2-6; V: TRBV19; CDR3: ASLKTEGSGANVLT
J: TRBJ1-5; V: TRBV27; CDR3: ASSLSGGNQPQH